A single sample is the source of the 5 T cell receptor beta chains below, sequenced in a study of shared clonotypes between healthy human individuals. Profiling relied on immunoSEQ multiplex PCR, and the TCRdb table lists in-frame clones only, not all of them. The sample holds over a million clones; approximately 70% are singletons and the top ten take over 1.3%. The material sequenced was memory CD4+ T cells sorted from blood. Subset given: CD45RA-negative fraction. The receptor set was obtained from a man in his late teens or twenties in good health.

V gene TRBV14 combines with J gene TRBJ2-7; TRBD2 aligns across 13 bases. V dropped 5 bases and J dropped 6; count of bases not matched to a gene: 7. Germline V gives CDR1 SGHDN, CDR2 FVKESK. The CDR3 sequence is 15 residues long. In DNA, the CDR3 is TGTGCCAGCAGCACCAGACTAGCGGGAGGCCGCGAGCAGTACTTC. Protein: CASSTRLAGGREQYF. Full variable domain (rest looked up from reference TRBV14 and TRBJ2-7): EAGVTQFPSHSVIEKGQTVTLRCDPISGHDNLYWYRRVMGKEIKFLLHFVKESKQDESGMPNNRFLAERTGGTYSTLKVQPAELEDSGVYFCASSTRLAGGREQYFGPGTRLTVT.

V gene TRBV27 combines with J gene TRBJ1-6; possibly TRBD1 for D (6 bases). V was shortened by 9 bases and J by 14 bases, with 26 bases between the two germline ends. The CDR3 spans 15 residues. Looked up from germline, CDR1 is MNHEY and CDR2 is SMNVEV (reference sequence). The chain's CDR3 is CASGPGQTINSALHF. As DNA, the CDR3 is TGTGCCAGTGGGCCAGGACAGACGATCAATTCGGCCCTCCACTTT.

This clone was seen a handful of times. The chain links TRBV27 to TRBJ1-4; D is uncertain. The length of the CDR3 is 17 residues. Germline CDR1 reads MNHEY; CDR2 reads SMNVEV (reference sequence). V lost 2 bases to trimming and J lost 0 bases, with 13 bases between them. The CDR3 DNA is TGTGCCAGCAGTTTAGTCGCCCTCTCCGCAACTAATGAAAAACTGTTTTTT. It encodes CASSLVALSATNEKLFF.

The chain couples TRBV5-1 to TRBJ2-7; D ambiguous. Germline CDR1 reads SGHRS; CDR2 reads YFSETQ. The V end was cut by 5 bases, the J end by 0 bases, with 15 bases between. The CDR3 sequence is 15 residues long. CDR3 loop: CASSASGPSSYEQYF. For the CDR3, the DNA is TGCGCCAGCAGTGCGTCCGGGCCCAGCTCCTACGAGCAGTACTTC. Full variable domain (outside the CDR3, taken from reference TRBV5-1 and TRBJ2-7): KAGVTQTPRYLIKTRGQQVTLSCSPISGHRSVSWYQQTPGQGLQFLFEYFSETQRNKGNFPGRFSGRQFSNSRSEMNVSTLELGDSALYLCASSASGPSSYEQYFGPGTRLTVT.

Of note for this clone: The sample has other DNA sequences that encode this CDR3 too. The chain links TRBV4-3 to TRBJ2-6; D gene uncertain. Germline values: CDR1 LGHNA, CDR2 YSLEER. The germline V and J ends were trimmed by 4 bases and 3 bases, with 10 bases remaining between them. The CDR3 has 15 residues. CDR3 DNA sequence: TGCGCCAGCAGCCTCGACCTGAGTGGGGCCAACGTCCTGACTTTC. Its protein is CASSLDLSGANVLTF.